A selection of T cell receptor beta chains follows, all from one sample in a study of blood T cell repertoires in COVID-19. Only in-frame clones appear in the TCRdb table, and some are missing; sequencing was by immunoSEQ multiplex PCR. The table includes about 400,000 clones, around 90% detected once. The sequencing input was PBMCs or T cells enriched from blood (not recorded which). All receptors come from a woman aged 35 to 49 with acute COVID-19. CDR3s include the opening cysteine and the closing phenylalanine or tryptophan. The D gene is left open where the match is weak. The size entry is marked missing in some rows and otherwise reads once, few, many or a size class.

CDR3aa: CASRVDRDYGYTF
CDR3nt: TGCGCCAGCAGAGTTGACAGGGACTATGGCTACACCTTC
j_gene: TRBJ1-2
v_gene: TRBV5-1
abundance: NA
d_gene: TRBD1

CDR3aa: CASSRDSQETQYF
CDR3nt: TGTGCCAGCTCCAGGGACAGTCAAGAGACCCAGTACTTC
j_gene: TRBJ2-5
v_gene: TRBV7-8
abundance: NA
d_gene: TRBD1

CDR3aa: CAWSILGQSYEQYF
CDR3nt: TGTGCCTGGAGTATCCTGGGACAGTCCTACGAGCAGTACTTC
j_gene: TRBJ2-7
v_gene: TRBV30
abundance: NA
d_gene: TRBD1

CDR3aa: CASSLSRGEKLFF
CDR3nt: TGTGCCAGCAGCTTAAGTAGGGGTGAAAAACTGTTTTTT
j_gene: TRBJ1-4
v_gene: TRBV7-2
abundance: NA
d_gene: NA

CDR3aa: CASSPEVSTDTQYF
CDR3nt: TGTGCCAGCAGTCCCGAGGTGAGCACAGATACGCAGTATTTT
j_gene: TRBJ2-3
v_gene: TRBV6-4
abundance: NA
d_gene: NA

CDR3aa: CASSDLTGVPYEQYF
CDR3nt: TGTGCCAGCAGCGACTTGACAGGGGTCCCCTACGAGCAGTACTTC
j_gene: TRBJ2-7
v_gene: TRBV27
abundance: NA
d_gene: TRBD1

CDR3aa: CASSEAGAGVIYGYTF
CDR3nt: TGTGCCAGCAGTGAAGCTGGGGCAGGGGTTATCTATGGCTACACCTTC
j_gene: TRBJ1-2
v_gene: TRBV6-1
abundance: NA
d_gene: NA

CDR3aa: CASSSPGQVADTQYF
CDR3nt: TGTGCCAGCAGTTCCCCGGGACAGGTGGCAGATACGCAGTATTTT
j_gene: TRBJ2-3
v_gene: TRBV6-5
abundance: NA
d_gene: TRBD1

CDR3aa: CASSRGEETQYF
CDR3nt: TGTGCCAGCAGCAGGGGAGAGGAGACCCAGTACTTC
j_gene: TRBJ2-5
v_gene: TRBV6-5
abundance: once
d_gene: NA

CDR3aa: CASSVVTGGEQFF
CDR3nt: TGTGCCAGCAGCGTAGTGACAGGTGGGGAGCAGTTCTTC
j_gene: TRBJ2-1
v_gene: TRBV9
abundance: once
d_gene: NA

CDR3aa: CASSLQVGTEAFF
CDR3nt: TGTGCCAGCAGTCTACAGGTGGGGACTGAAGCTTTCTTT
j_gene: TRBJ1-1
v_gene: TRBV3-1/TRBV3-2
abundance: NA
d_gene: NA

CDR3aa: CATRLALNTGELFF
CDR3nt: TGTGCCACCAGACTAGCGTTGAACACCGGGGAGCTGTTTTTT
j_gene: TRBJ2-2
v_gene: TRBV15
abundance: NA
d_gene: TRBD2

CDR3aa: CASSQSRGLIYGYTF
CDR3nt: TGCGCCAGCAGCCAGAGTAGGGGGCTCATCTATGGCTACACCTTC
j_gene: TRBJ1-2
v_gene: TRBV4-1
abundance: NA
d_gene: TRBD1

CDR3aa: CASSLGQGAYEQYF
CDR3nt: TGTGCCAGCAGCTTGGGACAGGGGGCATACGAGCAGTACTTC
j_gene: TRBJ2-7
v_gene: TRBV5-4
abundance: NA
d_gene: TRBD1

CDR3aa: CATDSRGAGNTIYF
CDR3nt: TGTGCCACGGACTCCAGGGGCGCTGGAAACACCATATATTTT
j_gene: TRBJ1-3
v_gene: TRBV6-5
abundance: NA
d_gene: NA

CDR3aa: CASSPRGRTEAFF
CDR3nt: TGTGCCAGTAGTCCCAGGGGTAGAACTGAAGCTTTCTTT
j_gene: TRBJ1-1
v_gene: TRBV19
abundance: NA
d_gene: NA

CDR3aa: CASSLGWGGLETQYF
CDR3nt: TGCGCCAGCAGCTTGGGATGGGGGGGCCTCGAGACCCAGTACTTC
j_gene: TRBJ2-5
v_gene: TRBV5-1
abundance: NA
d_gene: NA

CDR3aa: CATSRDLPKRGGPETQYF
CDR3nt: TGTGCCACCAGCAGAGATCTTCCTAAACGGGGGGGCCCGGAGACCCAGTACTTC
j_gene: TRBJ2-5
v_gene: TRBV15
abundance: NA
d_gene: TRBD2

CDR3aa: CASSIRQGAYNEQFF
CDR3nt: TGTGCCAGCAGCATTCGACAGGGGGCTTACAATGAGCAGTTCTTC
j_gene: TRBJ2-1
v_gene: TRBV13
abundance: few
d_gene: TRBD1

CDR3aa: CASSLDPSLAGLSNTGELFF
CDR3nt: TGTGCCAGCAGCTTAGATCCGTCCCTAGCGGGTCTTTCGAACACCGGGGAGCTGTTTTTT
j_gene: TRBJ2-2
v_gene: TRBV11-3
abundance: NA
d_gene: TRBD2

CDR3aa: CASSPSGQGVYGYTF
CDR3nt: TGTGCCAGCTCACCGTCCGGACAGGGAGTGTATGGCTACACCTTC
j_gene: TRBJ1-2
v_gene: TRBV18
abundance: NA
d_gene: TRBD1

CDR3aa: CASSSVLGQNTEAFF
CDR3nt: TGCGCCAGCAGCTCGGTCTTGGGGCAGAACACTGAAGCTTTCTTT
j_gene: TRBJ1-1
v_gene: TRBV5-1
abundance: once
d_gene: NA

CDR3aa: CASSFSGSPLHF
CDR3nt: TGTGCCAGCAGCTTCTCCGGGTCACCCCTCCACTTT
j_gene: TRBJ1-6
v_gene: TRBV7-9
abundance: once
d_gene: NA

CDR3aa: CASSLLTGEEKLFF
CDR3nt: TGTGCCAGCAGCTTGCTGACAGGGGAAGAAAAACTGTTTTTT
j_gene: TRBJ1-4
v_gene: TRBV5-5
abundance: NA
d_gene: TRBD1

CDR3aa: CASSLDPGQAENTGELFF
CDR3nt: TGCGCCAGCAGCTTGGACCCGGGACAGGCTGAGAACACCGGGGAGCTGTTTTTT
j_gene: TRBJ2-2
v_gene: TRBV5-1
abundance: NA
d_gene: TRBD1

CDR3aa: CASSLLAPRTYEQYF
CDR3nt: TGTGCCAGCAGCTTATTGGCGCCGCGGACCTACGAGCAGTACTTC
j_gene: TRBJ2-7
v_gene: TRBV5-8
abundance: NA
d_gene: NA

CDR3aa: CASSQGTVNYGYTF
CDR3nt: TGTGCCAGCAGCCAAGGTACGGTTAACTATGGCTACACCTTC
j_gene: TRBJ1-2
v_gene: TRBV3-1/TRBV3-2
abundance: NA
d_gene: NA

CDR3aa: CAWSVGFLRNTEAFF
CDR3nt: TGTGCCTGGAGTGTGGGCTTCCTAAGGAACACTGAAGCTTTCTTT
j_gene: TRBJ1-1
v_gene: TRBV30
abundance: NA
d_gene: NA

CDR3aa: CASSSRTADNEQFF
CDR3nt: TGTGCCAGCAGCTCGCGGACAGCCGACAATGAGCAGTTCTTC
j_gene: TRBJ2-1
v_gene: TRBV7-2
abundance: NA
d_gene: NA

CDR3aa: CASSPGGGYSYEQYF
CDR3nt: TGTGCCAGCAGTCCCGGGGGGGGTTACTCCTACGAGCAGTACTTC
j_gene: TRBJ2-7
v_gene: TRBV7-9
abundance: NA
d_gene: TRBD2

CDR3aa: CAWRLFWTGGSSGELFF
CDR3nt: TGTGCCTGGAGACTCTTTTGGACAGGGGGTTCGAGCGGGGAGCTGTTTTTT
j_gene: TRBJ2-2
v_gene: TRBV30
abundance: NA
d_gene: TRBD1

CDR3aa: CASSLVRGHGETQYF
CDR3nt: TGTGCCAGCAGCTTAGTAAGGGGGCACGGAGAGACCCAGTACTTC
j_gene: TRBJ2-5
v_gene: TRBV7-9
abundance: NA
d_gene: TRBD1

CDR3aa: CASSQDRVAKNIQYF
CDR3nt: TGCGCCAGCAGCCAAGATCGGGTGGCCAAAAACATTCAGTACTTC
j_gene: TRBJ2-4
v_gene: TRBV4-1
abundance: NA
d_gene: NA

CDR3aa: CASSPQGAYSGYTF
CDR3nt: TGTGCCAGCTCACCACAGGGGGCTTATAGTGGCTACACCTTC
j_gene: TRBJ1-2
v_gene: TRBV18
abundance: NA
d_gene: TRBD1

CDR3aa: CASSQGGYEQYF
CDR3nt: TGTGCCAGCAGCCAAGGCGGCTACGAGCAGTACTTC
j_gene: TRBJ2-7
v_gene: TRBV3-1/TRBV3-2
abundance: few
d_gene: NA

CDR3aa: CASSPGQSSSYGYTF
CDR3nt: TGTGCCAGCAGCCCAGGACAGTCCTCTAGCTATGGCTACACCTTC
j_gene: TRBJ1-2
v_gene: TRBV11-2
abundance: NA
d_gene: NA

CDR3aa: CASSYPGQVGETQYF
CDR3nt: TGTGCCAGCAGCTACCCGGGACAGGTGGGGGAGACCCAGTACTTC
j_gene: TRBJ2-5
v_gene: TRBV11-3
abundance: NA
d_gene: TRBD1

CDR3aa: CASSQHGTGEGNTIYF
CDR3nt: TGTGCCAGCAGCCAACACGGGACAGGGGAAGGAAACACCATATATTTT
j_gene: TRBJ1-3
v_gene: TRBV25-1
abundance: NA
d_gene: TRBD1

CDR3aa: CASSAPGHGDTEAFF
CDR3nt: TGTGCCAGCAGTGCTCCGGGACACGGGGATACTGAAGCTTTCTTT
j_gene: TRBJ1-1
v_gene: TRBV27
abundance: NA
d_gene: NA

CDR3aa: CASSQASGGAVDEQFF
CDR3nt: TGCGCCAGCAGTCAAGCTAGCGGGGGGGCCGTGGATGAGCAGTTCTTC
j_gene: TRBJ2-1
v_gene: TRBV5-1
abundance: NA
d_gene: TRBD2

CDR3aa: CASSFSDRLTGELFF
CDR3nt: TGTGCCAGCAGTTTCTCTGACAGGTTAACCGGGGAGCTGTTTTTT
j_gene: TRBJ2-2
v_gene: TRBV6-7
abundance: NA
d_gene: NA

CDR3aa: CSVEDELGGYTF
CDR3nt: TGCAGCGTTGAAGACGAGCTCGGGGGCTACACCTTC
j_gene: TRBJ1-2
v_gene: TRBV29-1
abundance: NA
d_gene: NA